These 29 T cell receptor beta chains share one sample of origin, sequenced in a study of metastatic and nonmetastatic thyroid tumors. No patient received treatment before thyroid surgery. MiXCR reprocessed the PCR reads for TCRdb. Among approximately 21,000 clones, about a quarter were seen once, and the ten largest hold 6.1%. Sequences were obtained from blood. Receptor source: a female donor with papillary thyroid cancer or a benign thyroid nodule (not recorded which). Some clones in this sample may be carry-over from other donors' samples.

This clone is medium-sized (0.01 to 0.1%) within its sample. This chain links TRBV28 with TRBJ1-6; D not certain. This CDR3 contains 15 residues. CDR1 is MDHEN and CDR2 is SYDVKM in the germline V gene. Trimming pared 5 bases from V and 0 bases from J, leaving 8 bases between. The CDR3 DNA is TGTGCCAGCAGTGGCCGGCGCTCCTATAATTCACCCCTCCACTTT. It yields the protein CASSGRRSYNSPLHF.

This chain links TRBV28 with TRBJ1-2, with TRBD1 matching 7 bases. V lost 1 base to trimming and J lost 6 bases; unmatched junction nucleotides: 11. The CDR3 loop spans 16 amino acids. Germline CDR1 reads MDHEN; CDR2 reads SYDVKM. The CDR3 loop reads CASSLLPRGRPNGYTF. The CDR3 nucleotides are TGTGCCAGCAGTTTATTGCCTAGGGGGCGACCGAATGGCTACACCTTC.

This clone has ten or more counts. The CDR3 bases are TGTGCCAGCAGTGGTCCTTTCACAGATACGCAGTATTTT. Translating gives CASSGPFTDTQYF. The chain joins TRBV2 to TRBJ2-3; D is unclear. V was trimmed by 4 bases and J by 2 bases, leaving 7 bases between them. CDR1 SNHLY and CDR2 FYNNEI come from the germline V gene. This CDR3 is built from 13 residues.

The J gene is TRBJ2-7, the V gene TRBV7-6; tentative D call: TRBD1 (6 bases). Germline V gene sequence: CDR1 SGHVS, CDR2 FNYEAQ. The length of the CDR3 is 16 residues. V was cut by 5 bases and J by 2 bases, with 19 bases left in between. The CDR3 region is CASSARSWDTPYEQYF. DNA for the CDR3: TGTGCCAGCAGCGCGCGGTCATGGGACACCCCCTACGAGCAGTACTTC.

In this sample, this clone turned up a few times. V gene TRBV6-1 combines with J gene TRBJ1-5; D call uncertain. CDR1 is MNHNS, CDR2 SASEGT, per germline. V was pared by 6 bases and J by 3 bases, with 18 bases between. The CDR3 loop spans 16 amino acids. Here the CDR3 reads CASRPYWGDINQPQHF. CDR3 in DNA: TGTGCCAGCAGGCCCTACTGGGGTGATATCAATCAGCCCCAGCATTTT.

The chain is built from TRBV27 and TRBJ2-7, with D perhaps TRBD1 or TRBD2 (5 bases each). The CDR3 runs 16 residues. Trimming pared 4 bases from V and 4 bases from J, leaving 20 bases between. Germline CDR1 is MNHEY and CDR2 is SMNVEV (reference sequence). The CDR3 DNA reads as TGTGCCAGCAGTTCCGGGTCGGGACCGACGCCTTACGAGCAGTACTTC. Encoded protein: CASSSGSGPTPYEQYF.

The V call is TRBV6-2 or TRBV6-3, the J call TRBJ1-3, with D unclear. V was clipped by 6 bases and J by 0 bases, with 12 bases between them. The CDR3 loop spans 15 amino acids. Germline V gene data show CDR1 as MNHEY and CDR2 as SVGEGT. The chain's CDR3 is CASRLQRRSGNTIYF. As DNA, the CDR3 is TGTGCCAGCAGATTACAGCGGCGCTCTGGAAACACCATATATTTT.

The chain combines TRBV6-5 with TRBJ1-1; no reliable D call. The CDR3 is 15 amino acids. V was cut by 0 bases and J by 7 bases, with 15 bases left in between. In germline, CDR1 is MNHEY, CDR2 SVGAGI. The CDR3 bases are TGTGCCAGCAGTTACTCTATATTTAGGTACAGTGAAGCTTTCTTT. This translates into CASSYSIFRYSEAFF.

There are a few counts of this clone. This sequence joins TRBV6-1 and TRBJ1-6; TRBD1 might be the D (5 bases). The germline V gene has CDR1 MNHNS and CDR2 SASEGT. V lost 6 bases and J lost 9, with 15 bases in between. CDR3 length: 14 amino acids. CDR3 DNA sequence: TGTGCCAGCAGCAGGGACTATAGGGGTTCACCCCTCCACTTT. This sequence encodes CASSRDYRGSPLHF.

The J gene is TRBJ1-3, the V gene TRBV5-1; possibly TRBD1 for D (5 bases). V lost 0 bases and J lost 2, with 12 bases in between. This CDR3 is 16 amino acids long. In germline, CDR1 is SGHRS, CDR2 YFSETQ. CDR3 loop: CASSLEGHFAGNTIYF. The CDR3 DNA reads as TGCGCCAGCAGCTTGGAAGGACACTTCGCTGGAAACACCATATATTTT. The full variable domain, completed using reference TRBV5-1 and TRBJ1-3, is KAGVTQTPRYLIKTRGQQVTLSCSPISGHRSVSWYQQTPGQGLQFLFEYFSETQRNKGNFPGRFSGRQFSNSRSEMNVSTLELGDSALYLCASSLEGHFAGNTIYFGEGSWLTVV.

The chain combines TRBV11-1 with TRBJ1-2, with D tentatively TRBD1 (6 bases). Trimming took 0 bases from V and 0 from J, leaving 20 bases between them. The length of the CDR3 is 19 residues. Germline-derived CDR1 and CDR2 are SGHAT and FQDESV (reference sequence). The CDR3 spells CASSLAPGQIAEANYGYTF. The DNA of the CDR3 is TGTGCCAGCAGCTTAGCCCCAGGACAGATAGCAGAAGCTAACTATGGCTACACCTTC.

About this clone: This CDR3 fails to terminate in the conserved phenylalanine or tryptophan, so it likely reflects a read error. The chain couples TRBV5-4 to TRBJ2-7; TRBD2 matches at 7 bases. The CDR3 spans 15 residues. V was clipped by 4 bases and J by 4 bases; unmatched bases: 11. The germline gives CDR1 SGHNT, CDR2 YYREEE (reference sequence). This chain's CDR3 is CASSHGRSEIYEQYL. The CDR3 bases are TGTGCCAGCAGCCACGGGAGGTCAGAAATTTACGAGCAGTACCTC.

V gene TRBV15 combines with J gene TRBJ1-5, with 8 positions matching TRBD1. This CDR3 region has 15 residues. Germline V gives CDR1 LNHNV, CDR2 YYDKDF (reference sequence). Trimming removed 4 bases from V and 1 base from J; junction bases left unmatched: 3. The CDR3, as DNA: TGTGCCACCAGCACCGGACAGGGCAGCAATCAGCCCCAGCATTTT. Its protein product is CATSTGQGSNQPQHF.

The rearrangement uses TRBV5-1 and TRBJ2-2, with no clear D. The CDR3 covers 16 residues. Per the germline V gene, CDR1 is SGHRS and CDR2 is YFSETQ. Trimming took 1 base from V and 0 from J, leaving 10 bases between them. CDR3 DNA: TGCGCCAGCAGCTTGTGGGATGGAGCGAACACCGGGGAGCTGTTTTTT. It codes for CASSLWDGANTGELFF.

The chain is built from TRBV2 and TRBJ1-2; 7 nucleotides match TRBD1. This CDR3 comprises 15 residues. CDR1 SNHLY and CDR2 FYNNEI come from the germline V gene. After removal of 5 bases from V and 4 bases from J, the junction contained 10 bases not matched to a gene. The CDR3 nucleotides are TGTGCCAGCAGTAAAAGCCAGGGGGAGATCTATGGCTACACCTTC. The encoded protein is CASSKSQGEIYGYTF.

The rearrangement uses TRBV6-1 and TRBJ2-7, with no clear D. Germline loops: CDR1 MNHNS, CDR2 SASEGT. CDR3 length equals 12 residues. Trimming removed 6 bases at V and 6 bases at J, with 12 bases between. The CDR3 loop is CASSAMGSEQYF. CDR3 DNA: TGTGCCAGCAGCGCCATGGGGTCCGAGCAGTACTTC.

The V gene is TRBV20-1, the J gene TRBJ2-7; D remains unclear. The CDR3 is 12 amino acids. Germline V lookup: CDR1 DFQATT, CDR2 SNEGSKA (reference sequence). V dropped 5 bases and J dropped 1 base, with 9 bases sitting between them. CDR3 coding DNA: TGCAGTGCTCCCGGAAGGTCCTACGAGCAGTACTTC. Translating it yields CSAPGRSYEQYF.

This clone was found a few times. A much larger clone lies one base from this, so it may be a read error. A read error is likely, as this CDR3 ends without the conserved phenylalanine or tryptophan. This chain joins TRBV11-2 and TRBJ2-3; 9 bases agree with TRBD2. CDR1 SGHAT and CDR2 FQNNGV come from the germline V gene. Germline trimming cut 5 bases from V and 5 bases from J; bases unmatched to any gene: 11. This CDR3 is built from 16 residues. CDR3 sequence: CASSPAGGSSRDTQYS. CDR3 coding DNA: TGTGCCAGCAGCCCTGCGGGGGGGAGCAGTCGAGATACGCAGTATTCT.

The V call is TRBV20-1, the J call TRBJ1-3; D uncertain. The ends were cut back, 3 bases at V and 1 base at J, with 7 bases in the middle. There are 13 residues in the CDR3. Germline CDR1 and CDR2: DFQATT and SNEGSKA (reference sequence). CDR3 in DNA: TGCAGTGCTAGGTCCGGTTCTGGAAACACCATATATTTT. This gives the protein CSARSGSGNTIYF.

The J gene is TRBJ1-5, the V gene TRBV19; D is unresolved. The CDR3 runs 15 residues. The V end lost 3 bases, the J end lost 2 bases, and 11 bases lay between the germline ends. Germline CDR1 is LNHDA and CDR2 is SQIVND (reference sequence). CDR3 sequence: CASSIGVLGNQPQHF. CDR3 DNA: TGTGCCAGTAGTATCGGGGTCCTTGGCAATCAGCCCCAGCATTTT.

The chain carries TRBV7-6 and TRBJ1-4; D is undetermined. The CDR3 runs 15 residues. Trimming took 2 bases from V and 4 from J, leaving 11 bases between them. Germline CDR1 SGHVS, CDR2 FNYEAQ. The CDR3 loop reads CASSLWLTGNEKLFF. In DNA form, the CDR3 reads TGTGCCAGCAGCTTATGGCTCACTGGTAATGAAAAACTGTTTTTT.

This chain connects TRBV28 to TRBJ2-7; 8 bases line up with TRBD1. CDR1 and CDR2 (germline): MDHEN, SYDVKM. J was trimmed by 3 bases and V by 6 bases; bases with no gene match: 7. The CDR3 contains 14 residues. The CDR3 is CASRTTGAGYEQYF. The CDR3 coding sequence is TGTGCCAGCAGGACGACAGGGGCTGGCTACGAGCAGTACTTC.

As for this clone: The same CDR3 is also encoded by other DNA sequences in this sample. V is TRBV19 and J is TRBJ2-2; tentative D call: TRBD1 (6 bases). CDR3 length: 13 amino acids. The V gene's germline CDR1 is LNHDA and CDR2 SQIVND (reference sequence). Trimming took off 5 bases at V and 8 bases at J, with 12 bases between the two ends. The CDR3, as DNA: TGTGCCAGTAGTCAGGGGACGTCGGGGGAGCTGTTTTTT. Residues: CASSQGTSGELFF. The complete variable domain, with remaining parts taken from reference TRBV19 and TRBJ2-2, reads DGGITQSPKYLFRKEGQNVTLSCEQNLNHDAMYWYRQDPGQGLRLIYYSQIVNDFQKGDIAEGYSVSREKKESFPLTVTSAQKNPTAFYLCASSQGTSGELFFGEGSRLTVL.

The chain couples TRBV5-1 to TRBJ1-1; weak D call: TRBD1 (5 bases). This CDR3 comprises 14 residues. With 4 bases removed from V and 6 bases from J, the gap between germline ends came to 16 bases. Germline V CDR1 and CDR2: SGHRS, YFSETQ. CDR3 amino acids: CASSMGGGEPEAFF. The CDR3 DNA is TGCGCCAGCAGCATGGGAGGAGGGGAGCCTGAAGCTTTCTTT. The full variable domain, its missing parts supplied by reference TRBV5-1 and TRBJ1-1, is KAGVTQTPRYLIKTRGQQVTLSCSPISGHRSVSWYQQTPGQGLQFLFEYFSETQRNKGNFPGRFSGRQFSNSRSEMNVSTLELGDSALYLCASSMGGGEPEAFFGQGTRLTVV.

As to this clone: A read error may explain this, as a much larger clone is one base away. This rearrangement joins TRBV7-9 to TRBJ2-2; TRBD2 might be the D (6 bases). The CDR3 sequence is 15 residues long. V gave up 2 bases and J gave up 5 bases, with 12 bases separating them. Per the germline V gene, CDR1 is SEHNR and CDR2 is FQNEAQ (reference sequence). Here the CDR3 reads CASSLRGVETGELFF. Here the CDR3 DNA reads TGTGCCAGCAGCTTACGCGGGGTAGAGACCGGGGAGCTGTTTTTT.

This clone is termed medium-sized. V usage is TRBV12-3 or TRBV12-4 and J usage is TRBJ1-1; 7 bases are shared with TRBD1. The CDR3 runs 14 residues. The V and J ends lost 3 bases and 0 bases, in that order; junction bases with no gene match: 1. Here the CDR3 DNA reads TGTGCCAGCAGTTTGGGACAGCTGAACACTGAAGCTTTCTTT. It specifies CASSLGQLNTEAFF.

By share of the sample, this clone is medium-sized. The CDR3 coding sequence is TGTGCCAGCAGTTTGGAGGGTCCATACGAGCAGTACTTC. Translation gives CASSLEGPYEQYF. The chain combines TRBV28 with TRBJ2-7; maybe TRBD2 (6 bases). Trimming stripped 3 bases from V and 4 bases from J, with 10 bases between. This CDR3 has 13 amino acids. CDR1 and CDR2 (germline): MDHEN, SYDVKM.

In this sample, this clone turned up many times. This chain connects TRBV11-2 to TRBJ2-1, with 11 nucleotides matching TRBD2. With V trimmed by 5 bases and J by 4 bases, 7 bases remained unmatched. This CDR3 has 16 residues. The V gene's germline CDR1 is SGHAT and CDR2 FQNNGV. Here the CDR3 reads CASSSRTSGLYNEQFF. Here the CDR3 DNA reads TGTGCCAGCAGCAGCCGGACTAGCGGGTTGTACAATGAGCAGTTCTTC.

In its sample, this clone ranks as medium-sized (0.01 to 0.1%). The chain has TRBV28 and TRBJ2-1; TRBD2 matches at 9 bases. This CDR3 has 13 residues. Germline lookup yields CDR1 MDHEN and CDR2 SYDVKM. The ends lost 7 bases at V and 5 bases at J; junction bases unmatched: 3. The DNA for the CDR3 is TGTGCCAGCATCCCTAGCGGGGACAATGAGCAGTTCTTC. It encodes CASIPSGDNEQFF.